This T cell receptor (beta chain) was captured by sequencing in a study of CD8+ T cells in alopecia areata. The CDR3 spans 15 residues. V lost 6 bases to trimming and J lost 8 bases; unmatched junction nucleotides: 7. CDR1 is MNHNS, CDR2 SASEGT, per germline. Investigators isolated RNA and reverse transcribed it into cDNA to act as the sequencing template. The assay was immunoSEQ multiplex PCR, and TCRdb's table has in-frame clones only and misses some. The sample has about 200,000 clones, 50% to 60% seen once. The sequences come from CD4+ T cells sorted from blood, collected at week 0. V gene TRBV6-1 combines with J gene TRBJ2-1; TRBD2 aligns across 13 bases. The source of this sequence is a human donor with alopecia areata. The CDR3 nucleotides are TGTGCCAGCAGCCAACTAGCGGGAGGGCCCCATGAGCAGTTCTTC. Translated, it gives CASSQLAGGPHEQFF.